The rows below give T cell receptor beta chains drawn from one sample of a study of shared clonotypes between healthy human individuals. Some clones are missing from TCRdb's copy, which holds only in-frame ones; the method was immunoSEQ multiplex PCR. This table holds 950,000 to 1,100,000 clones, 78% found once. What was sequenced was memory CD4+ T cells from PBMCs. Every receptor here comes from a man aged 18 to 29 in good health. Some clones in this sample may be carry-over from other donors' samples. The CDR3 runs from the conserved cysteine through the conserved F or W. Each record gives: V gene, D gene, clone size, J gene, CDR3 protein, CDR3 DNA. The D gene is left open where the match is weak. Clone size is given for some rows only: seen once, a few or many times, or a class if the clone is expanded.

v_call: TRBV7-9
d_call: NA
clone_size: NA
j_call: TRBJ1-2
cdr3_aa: CASSTPNEYGYTF
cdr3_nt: TGTGCCAGCAGCACCCCGAACGAGTATGGCTACACCTTC

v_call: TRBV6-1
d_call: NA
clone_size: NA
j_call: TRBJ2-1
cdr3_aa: CASSERPGDEQFF
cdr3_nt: TGTGCCAGCAGTGAAAGGCCCGGGGATGAGCAGTTCTTC

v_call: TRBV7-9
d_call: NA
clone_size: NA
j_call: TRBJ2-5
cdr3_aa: CASSQGGAQYF
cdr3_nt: TGTGCCAGCAGCCAAGGGGGGGCCCAGTACTTC

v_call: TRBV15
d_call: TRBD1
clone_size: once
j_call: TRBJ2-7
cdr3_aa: CATGQDRGYEQYF
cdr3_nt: TGTGCCACCGGACAAGACAGGGGGTACGAGCAGTACTTC

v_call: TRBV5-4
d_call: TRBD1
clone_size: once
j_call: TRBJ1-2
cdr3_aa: CASSMGTGQPRGYTF
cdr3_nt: TGTGCCAGCAGCATGGGCACGGGACAGCCCAGAGGCTACACCTTC

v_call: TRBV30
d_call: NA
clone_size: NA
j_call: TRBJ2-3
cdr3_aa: CAWSPGTDTQYF
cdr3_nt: TGTGCCTGGAGTCCAGGCACAGATACGCAGTATTTT

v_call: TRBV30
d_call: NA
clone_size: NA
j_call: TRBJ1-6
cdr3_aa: CAWSGRNNSPLHF
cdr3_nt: TGTGCCTGGAGTGGCAGAAATAATTCACCCCTCCACTTT

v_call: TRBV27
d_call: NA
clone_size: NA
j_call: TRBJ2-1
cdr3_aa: CASSFFGSMIGEQFF
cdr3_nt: TGTGCCAGCAGCTTCTTCGGGAGTATGATCGGTGAGCAGTTCTTC

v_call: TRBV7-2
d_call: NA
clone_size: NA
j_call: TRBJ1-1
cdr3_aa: CASSRGSGRGAEAFF
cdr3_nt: TGTGCCAGCAGCCGAGGGTCGGGCAGGGGCGCTGAAGCTTTCTTT

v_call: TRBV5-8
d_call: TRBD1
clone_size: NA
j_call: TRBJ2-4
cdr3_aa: CASSPRQGDLNIQYF
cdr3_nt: TGTGCCAGCAGCCCGAGACAGGGCGATCTAAACATTCAGTACTTC

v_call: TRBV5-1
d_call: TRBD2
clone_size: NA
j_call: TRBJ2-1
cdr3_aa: CASSLVTSGIGEQFF
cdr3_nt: TGCGCCAGCAGCTTGGTGACTAGCGGGATTGGGGAGCAGTTCTTC

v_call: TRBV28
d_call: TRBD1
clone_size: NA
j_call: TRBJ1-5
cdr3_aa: CASSLVQGAMGNQPQHF
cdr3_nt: TGTGCCAGCAGTTTAGTACAGGGGGCGATGGGCAATCAGCCCCAGCATTTT

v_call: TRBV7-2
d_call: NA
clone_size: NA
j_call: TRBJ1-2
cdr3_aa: CASSPPPSGGRGYTF
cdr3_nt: TGTGCCAGCAGCCCCCCGCCCAGCGGGGGTCGTGGCTACACCTTC

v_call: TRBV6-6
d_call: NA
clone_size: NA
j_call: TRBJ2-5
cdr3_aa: CASGYSGETQYF
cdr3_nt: TGTGCCAGCGGGTACTCGGGGGAGACCCAGTACTTC

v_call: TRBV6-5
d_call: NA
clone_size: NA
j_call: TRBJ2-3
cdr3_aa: CASRPYADSDTQYF
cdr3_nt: TGTGCCAGCAGACCGTACGCGGACTCAGATACGCAGTATTTT

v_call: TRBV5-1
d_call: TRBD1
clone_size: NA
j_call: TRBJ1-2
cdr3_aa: CASSFTGTGITANYGYTF
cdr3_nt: TGCGCCAGCAGCTTTACCGGGACAGGGATAACAGCTAACTATGGCTACACCTTC

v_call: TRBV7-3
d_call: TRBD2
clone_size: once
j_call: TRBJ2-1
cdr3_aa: CASSSIAGSYNEQFF
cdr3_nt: TGTGCCAGCAGCTCTATAGCGGGCTCCTACAATGAGCAGTTCTTC

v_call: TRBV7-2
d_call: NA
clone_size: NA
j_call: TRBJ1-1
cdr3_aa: CASRNAGGAFF
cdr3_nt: TGTGCCAGCAGGAATGCTGGGGGGGCTTTCTTT

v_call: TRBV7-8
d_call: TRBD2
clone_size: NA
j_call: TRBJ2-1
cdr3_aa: CASSLNYGTSGSPNEQFF
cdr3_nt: TGTGCCAGCAGCTTAAACTACGGGACTAGCGGGAGCCCCAATGAGCAGTTCTTC

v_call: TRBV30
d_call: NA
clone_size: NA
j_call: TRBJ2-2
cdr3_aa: CAWSWGIGTGELFF
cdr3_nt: TGTGCCTGGAGCTGGGGAATAGGAACCGGGGAGCTGTTTTTT

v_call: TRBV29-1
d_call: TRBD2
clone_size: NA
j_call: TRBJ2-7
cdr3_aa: CSVRAGGGYEQYF
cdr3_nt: TGCAGCGTTAGAGCGGGAGGGGGCTACGAGCAGTACTTC

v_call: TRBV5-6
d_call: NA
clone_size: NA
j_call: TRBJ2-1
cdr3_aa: CASSLKFEASSYNEQFF
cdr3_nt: TGTGCCAGCAGCTTGAAATTTGAGGCAAGCTCCTACAATGAGCAGTTCTTC

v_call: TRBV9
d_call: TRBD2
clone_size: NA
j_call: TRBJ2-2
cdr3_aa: CASSVSGRDTGELFF
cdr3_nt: TGTGCCAGCAGCGTTAGCGGGAGGGACACCGGGGAGCTGTTTTTT

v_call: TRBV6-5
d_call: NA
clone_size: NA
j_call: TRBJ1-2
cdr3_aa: CASGDNYGYTF
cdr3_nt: TGTGCCAGCGGAGATAACTATGGCTACACCTTC

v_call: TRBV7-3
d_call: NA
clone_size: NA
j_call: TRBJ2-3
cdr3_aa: CASSPHIWDKLNTDTQYF
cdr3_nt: TGTGCCAGCAGCCCCCATATCTGGGACAAGTTGAACACAGATACGCAGTATTTT

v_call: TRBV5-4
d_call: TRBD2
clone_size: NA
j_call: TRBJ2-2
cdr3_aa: CAIRTSRSGNTGELFF
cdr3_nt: TGTGCCATTCGGACTAGCCGGAGCGGGAACACCGGGGAGCTGTTTTTT

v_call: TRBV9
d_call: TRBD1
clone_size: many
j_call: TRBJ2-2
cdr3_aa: CASSLRGTGSSGELFF
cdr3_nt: TGTGCCAGCAGCCTCCGCGGGACAGGGTCATCCGGGGAGCTGTTTTTT

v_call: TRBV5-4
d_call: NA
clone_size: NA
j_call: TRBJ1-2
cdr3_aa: CASSLGRADPYGYTF
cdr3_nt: TGTGCCAGCAGCTTGGGTCGGGCAGACCCTTATGGCTACACCTTC

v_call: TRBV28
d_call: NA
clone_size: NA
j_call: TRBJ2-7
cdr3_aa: CASKNVDGTSYEQYF
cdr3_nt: TGTGCCAGCAAGAACGTCGACGGGACCTCCTACGAGCAGTACTTC

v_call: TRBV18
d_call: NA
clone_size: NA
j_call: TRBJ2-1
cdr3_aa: CASTSTLGNEQFF
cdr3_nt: TGTGCCAGCACGTCCACACTGGGCAATGAGCAGTTCTTC

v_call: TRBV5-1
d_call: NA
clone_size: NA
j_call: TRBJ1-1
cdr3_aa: CASSLLGTNGNEAFF
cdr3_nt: TGCGCCAGCAGCTTGTTGGGGACCAACGGAAATGAAGCTTTCTTT

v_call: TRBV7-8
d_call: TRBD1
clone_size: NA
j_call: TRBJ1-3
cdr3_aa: CASSLGGQGWNTIYF
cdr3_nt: TGTGCCAGCAGCTTAGGGGGACAGGGATGGAACACCATATATTTT

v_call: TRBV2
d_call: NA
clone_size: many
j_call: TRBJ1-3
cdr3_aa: CASSALRPGVGRRSGNTIYF
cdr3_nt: TGTGCCAGCAGTGCCCTCCGGCCCGGGGTTGGTAGACGCTCTGGAAACACCATATATTTT

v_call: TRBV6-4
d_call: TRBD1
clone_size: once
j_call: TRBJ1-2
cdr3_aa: CASRPGTGGEGYTF
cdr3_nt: TGTGCCAGCAGACCCGGGACAGGGGGCGAGGGCTACACCTTC

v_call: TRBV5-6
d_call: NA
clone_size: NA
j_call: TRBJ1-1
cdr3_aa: CASSLLTGLDEAFF
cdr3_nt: TGTGCCAGCAGCTTGCTTACAGGCCTCGATGAAGCTTTCTTT

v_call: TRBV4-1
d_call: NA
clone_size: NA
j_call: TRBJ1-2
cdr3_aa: CASSQEGTASRGYTF
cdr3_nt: TGCGCCAGCAGCCAAGAAGGAACAGCCAGTAGGGGCTACACCTTC

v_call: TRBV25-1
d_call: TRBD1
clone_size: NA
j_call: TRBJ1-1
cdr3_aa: CASTGTGTTEAFF
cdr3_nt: TGTGCCAGCACCGGGACAGGCACCACTGAAGCTTTCTTT

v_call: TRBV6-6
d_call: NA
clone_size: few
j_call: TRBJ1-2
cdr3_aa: CASSYDPEDGYTF
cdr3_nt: TGTGCCAGCAGTTACGACCCCGAAGATGGCTACACCTTC

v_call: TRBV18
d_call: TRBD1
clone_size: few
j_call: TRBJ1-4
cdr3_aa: CASSPDRAHEKLFF
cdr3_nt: TGTGCCAGCTCACCGGACAGGGCACACGAAAAACTGTTTTTT

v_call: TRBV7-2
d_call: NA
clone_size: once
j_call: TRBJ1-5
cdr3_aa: CASSLRSGEGQPQHF
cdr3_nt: TGTGCCAGCAGCCTCCGATCGGGGGAGGGGCAGCCCCAGCATTTT

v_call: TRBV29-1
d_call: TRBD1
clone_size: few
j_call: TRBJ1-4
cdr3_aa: CSVDGQGGEKLFF
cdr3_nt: TGCAGCGTTGACGGACAGGGTGGTGAAAAACTGTTTTTT

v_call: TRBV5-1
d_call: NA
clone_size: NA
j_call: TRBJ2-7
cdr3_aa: CASSDAYEQYF
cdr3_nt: TGCGCCAGCAGTGACGCCTACGAGCAGTACTTC

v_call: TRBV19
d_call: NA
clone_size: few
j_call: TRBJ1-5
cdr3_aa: CASSPRGYANNQPQHF
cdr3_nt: TGTGCCAGTAGTCCACGAGGGTACGCGAACAATCAGCCCCAGCATTTT

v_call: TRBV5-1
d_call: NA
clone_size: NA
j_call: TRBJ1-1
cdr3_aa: CASSLAGFGRNTEAFF
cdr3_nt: TGCGCCAGCAGCTTGGCAGGTTTCGGGAGGAACACTGAAGCTTTCTTT

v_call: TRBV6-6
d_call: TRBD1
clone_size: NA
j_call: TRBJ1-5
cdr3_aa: CASSPTGGSSNQPQHF
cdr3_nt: TGTGCCAGCAGTCCTACAGGGGGAAGTAGCAATCAGCCCCAGCATTTT

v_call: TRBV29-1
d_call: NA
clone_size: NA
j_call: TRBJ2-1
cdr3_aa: CSVHPGRNEQFF
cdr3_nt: TGCAGCGTTCATCCAGGGCGAAATGAGCAGTTCTTC

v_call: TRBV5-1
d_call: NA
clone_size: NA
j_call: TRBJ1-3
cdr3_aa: CASSSGTSNSGNTIYF
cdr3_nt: TGCGCCAGCAGCTCTGGGACATCCAACTCTGGAAACACCATATATTTT

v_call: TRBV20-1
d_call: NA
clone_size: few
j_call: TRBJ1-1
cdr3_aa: CSGTINTEAFF
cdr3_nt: TGCAGCGGTACGATAAACACTGAAGCTTTCTTT

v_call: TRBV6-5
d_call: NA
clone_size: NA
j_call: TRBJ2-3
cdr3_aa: CASSPWTRSADTQYF
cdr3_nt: TGTGCCAGCAGTCCCTGGACCCGGAGCGCAGATACGCAGTATTTT

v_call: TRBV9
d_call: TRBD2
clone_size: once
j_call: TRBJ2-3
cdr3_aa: CASSVDLRLAGGTDTQYF
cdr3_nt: TGTGCCAGCAGCGTAGACCTTCGACTAGCGGGAGGCACAGATACGCAGTATTTT

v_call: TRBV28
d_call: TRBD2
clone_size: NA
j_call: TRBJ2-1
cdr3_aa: CASSDVGRASYNEQFF
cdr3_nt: TGTGCCAGCAGTGACGTCGGGAGGGCCTCCTACAATGAGCAGTTCTTC

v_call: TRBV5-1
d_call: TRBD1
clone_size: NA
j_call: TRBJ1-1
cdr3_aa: CASSLGDRGQEAFF
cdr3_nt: TGCGCCAGCAGCTTGGGCGACAGGGGGCAGGAAGCTTTCTTT